These 19 T cell receptor beta chains share one sample of origin, sequenced in a study of cytomegalovirus exposure and HLA in healthy donors. Vbeta (60) and Jbeta (13) primers were used in the PCR. Assay: immunoSEQ multiplex PCR; the TCRdb copy retains only in-frame clones and omits some. The repertoire holds 180,000 or so clones, with approximately 80% as singletons. Sequencing input: PBMCs. These receptors were obtained from a young woman in good health and CMV-seronegative.

The chain has TRBV6-1 and TRBJ1-5, with D uncertain. This CDR3 is 13 amino acids long. Germline values: CDR1 MNHNS, CDR2 SASEGT. Trimming stripped 4 bases from V and 7 bases from J, with 11 bases between. CDR3 loop: CASSASSGQPQHF. The CDR3 DNA reads as TGTGCCAGCAGTGCCTCCTCGGGGCAGCCCCAGCATTTT.

The chain carries TRBV7-9 and TRBJ2-3; D might be TRBD1 (6 bases). Germline V gene sequence: CDR1 SEHNR, CDR2 FQNEAQ (reference sequence). This CDR3 spans 15 amino acids. V lost 4 bases, J lost 4 bases, and 15 bases lay in between. The CDR3 bases are TGTGCCAGCAGCTGGACGGGACATGTTGCAGATACGCAGTATTTT. Residues: CASSWTGHVADTQYF.

The chain uses TRBV6-5 and TRBJ1-2; perhaps TRBD1 as D (5 bases). Trimming shortened V by 11 bases and J by 4 bases, and 11 bases separated the two germline ends. CDR3 length: 11 amino acids. CDR1 is MNHEY and CDR2 is SVGAGI in the germline V gene. The CDR3 coding sequence is TGTGCCGTCCGCCAGGGCTATGGCTACACCTTC. It specifies CAVRQGYGYTF.

The J gene is TRBJ2-7, the V gene TRBV5-1, with D uncertain. V was cut by 0 bases and J by 2 bases, with 6 bases left in between. Germline V CDR1 and CDR2: SGHRS, YFSETQ. The CDR3 contains 13 residues. CDR3 residues: CASSLDRAYEQYF. CDR3 in DNA: TGCGCCAGCAGCTTGGACAGAGCCTACGAGCAGTACTTC.

The chain has TRBV6-1 and TRBJ1-2; D is undetermined. The CDR3 is 14 residues long. The germline gives CDR1 MNHNS, CDR2 SASEGT. Trimming pared 6 bases from V and 2 bases from J, leaving 13 bases between. CDR3 loop: CASRILRGNYGYTF. The DNA for the CDR3 is TGTGCCAGCAGGATATTAAGAGGGAACTATGGCTACACCTTC.

This clone has just a few counts. V is TRBV5-4 and J is TRBJ2-7; 7 bases agree with TRBD2. This CDR3 comprises 15 residues. V was pared by 4 bases and J by 3 bases, with 10 bases of the junction left unmatched. The germline V gene encodes CDR1 SGHNT and CDR2 YYREEE (reference sequence). The CDR3 loop is CASSPRGGTLYEQYF. In DNA, the CDR3 is TGTGCCAGCAGCCCTCGGGGAGGGACTCTCTACGAGCAGTACTTC.

The chain couples TRBV27 to TRBJ2-3; 10 bases are a match to TRBD1. The J segment lost 5 bases and the V segment lost 5 bases, leaving 1 base of the junction unmatched. Germline V lookup: CDR1 MNHEY, CDR2 SMNVEV (reference sequence). CDR3 length: 13 amino acids. CDR3 in amino acids: CASSDRGQDTQYF. CDR3 DNA sequence: TGTGCCAGCAGTGACAGGGGGCAAGATACGCAGTATTTT.

The rearrangement uses TRBV6-1 and TRBJ1-5, with 7 positions matching TRBD1. There are 15 residues in the CDR3. The V gene end was trimmed by 3 bases and the J gene end by 0 bases; junction bases not matched to a gene: 2. Germline loops: CDR1 MNHNS, CDR2 SASEGT. CDR3 DNA sequence: TGTGCCAGCAGTGACAGGGGGTATAGCAATCAGCCCCAGCATTTT. Translating gives CASSDRGYSNQPQHF.

This sequence joins TRBV12-2 and TRBJ2-2; the table's TRBD1 call for D was not verified on the DNA. TRBV12-2 is shown as a pseudogene. The CDR3 extends over 15 amino acids. The CDR3 is CASRSGQGSAGELFF. The CDR3 DNA sequence: TGTGCAAGTCGCTCGGGACAGGGTTCGGCCGGGGAGCTGTTTTTT.

The chain has TRBV2 and TRBJ2-3; perhaps TRBD2 as D (5 bases). The germline gives CDR1 SNHLY, CDR2 FYNNEI. The CDR3 sequence is 13 residues long. The V end was cut by 6 bases, the J end by 6 bases, with 13 bases between. The CDR3 is CASRASPSDTQYF. DNA of the CDR3: TGTGCCAGCAGGGCTAGCCCCTCGGATACGCAGTATTTT.

The CDR3 DNA is TGTGCCAGCAGTGATTCCCCACCAACTAATCAGCCCCAGCATTTT. Translated: CASSDSPPTNQPQHF. The chain recombines TRBV2 with TRBJ1-5; D gene uncertain. Trimming stripped 3 bases from V and 4 bases from J, with 13 bases between. This CDR3 region has 15 residues. The germline V gene has CDR1 SNHLY and CDR2 FYNNEI.

The chain combines TRBV2 with TRBJ2-3; D perhaps matches TRBD2 (6 bases). CDR3 length: 20 residues. Trimming stripped 5 bases from V and 5 bases from J, with 32 bases between. Germline-derived CDR1 and CDR2 are SNHLY and FYNNEI. The CDR3 is CASSRRGYTFLGGVGDTQYF. The CDR3 coding sequence is TGTGCCAGCAGTCGAAGGGGATATACGTTCTTGGGCGGGGTGGGAGATACGCAGTATTTT.

The chain has TRBV11-1 and TRBJ2-7; 9 nucleotides align to TRBD1. There are 13 residues in the CDR3. V was clipped by 3 bases and J by 4 bases; unmatched bases: 1. Looked up from germline, CDR1 is SGHAT and CDR2 is FQDESV (reference sequence). The CDR3 protein is CASSLDRGYEQYF. The CDR3 DNA is TGTGCCAGCAGCTTGGACAGGGGTTACGAGCAGTACTTC.

V gene TRBV19 combines with J gene TRBJ1-5; D call uncertain. The CDR3 is 14 amino acids. Trimming stripped 5 bases from V and 4 bases from J, with 12 bases between. Germline lookup yields CDR1 LNHDA and CDR2 SQIVND (reference sequence). The CDR3 here is CASSLSPGNQPQHF. CDR3 sequence (DNA): TGTGCCAGTAGTTTGTCACCGGGTAATCAGCCCCAGCATTTT.

Only one count was recorded for this clone. The rearrangement uses TRBV7-9 and TRBJ2-5; a possible D gene is TRBD2 (5 bases). The CDR3 runs 15 residues. Germline CDR1 is SEHNR and CDR2 is FQNEAQ (reference sequence). V was pared by 5 bases and J by 5 bases, with 18 bases between. The CDR3 bases are TGTGCCAGCAGCCCTGGGGTGCGGGTGACTGAGACCCAGTACTTC. Encoded protein: CASSPGVRVTETQYF.

This chain connects TRBV2 to TRBJ2-2; TRBD2 agrees at 12 bases. Germline V gene lookup returns CDR1 SNHLY and CDR2 FYNNEI. There are 15 residues in the CDR3. V gave up 8 bases and J gave up 3 bases; unmatched junction bases: 4. The CDR3 coding sequence is TGTGCCAGCGAGACTAGCGGGAGTCACACCGGGGAGCTGTTTTTT. Translation: CASETSGSHTGELFF.

This chain joins TRBV28 and TRBJ2-7; D perhaps matches TRBD1 (6 bases). CDR3 size: 16 residues. CDR1 is MDHEN and CDR2 is SYDVKM in the germline V gene. Trimming stripped 6 bases from V and 0 bases from J, with 18 bases between. The CDR3 sequence: CASSPSGTPNSYEQYF. The CDR3 nucleotides are TGTGCCAGCAGCCCTTCCGGGACACCGAACTCCTACGAGCAGTACTTC. The full variable domain, completed using reference TRBV28 and TRBJ2-7, is DVKVTQSSRYLVKRTGEKVFLECVQDMDHENMFWYRQDPGLGLRLIYFSYDVKMKEKGDIPEGYSVSREKKERFSLILESASTNQTSMYLCASSPSGTPNSYEQYFGPGTRLTVT.

This chain links TRBV13 with TRBJ2-7; 10 positions agree with TRBD2. Germline CDR1 is PRHDT and CDR2 is FYEKMQ (reference sequence). The J segment lost 6 bases and the V segment lost 5 bases, leaving 10 bases of the junction unmatched. This CDR3 is built from 15 residues. Here the CDR3 reads CASSNLAGVGSEQYF. Written as DNA, the CDR3 is TGTGCCAGCAGCAACCTAGCGGGAGTGGGAAGCGAGCAGTACTTC.

The chain links TRBV27 to TRBJ2-7; the D is unclear. The CDR3 has 18 residues. CDR1 and CDR2 (germline): MNHEY, SMNVEV (reference sequence). The V end was cut by 6 bases, the J end by 1 base, with 25 bases between. In nucleotides, the CDR3 is TGTGCCAGCAGAATCTCCTCCCGCGGCGGTAAATTATCCTACGAGCAGTACTTC. Translated: CASRISSRGGKLSYEQYF.